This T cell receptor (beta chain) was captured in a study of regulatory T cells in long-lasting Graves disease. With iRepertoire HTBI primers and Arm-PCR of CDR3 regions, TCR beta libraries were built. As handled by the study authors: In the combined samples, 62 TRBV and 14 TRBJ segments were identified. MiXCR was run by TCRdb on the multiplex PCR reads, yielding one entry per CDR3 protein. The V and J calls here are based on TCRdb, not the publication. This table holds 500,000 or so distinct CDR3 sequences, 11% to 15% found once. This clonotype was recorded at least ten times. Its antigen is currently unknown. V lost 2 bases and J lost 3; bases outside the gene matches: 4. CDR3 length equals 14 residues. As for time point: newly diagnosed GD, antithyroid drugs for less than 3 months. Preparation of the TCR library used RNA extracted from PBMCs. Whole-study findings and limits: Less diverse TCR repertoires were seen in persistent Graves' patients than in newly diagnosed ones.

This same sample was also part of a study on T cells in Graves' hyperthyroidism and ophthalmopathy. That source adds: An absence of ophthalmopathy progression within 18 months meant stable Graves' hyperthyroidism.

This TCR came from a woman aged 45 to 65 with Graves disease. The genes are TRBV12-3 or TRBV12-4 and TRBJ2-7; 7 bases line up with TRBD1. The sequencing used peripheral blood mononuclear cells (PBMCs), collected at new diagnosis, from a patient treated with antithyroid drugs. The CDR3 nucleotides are TGTGCCAGCAGTTTACCGGGACAGATCTACGAGCAGTACTTC. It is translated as CASSLPGQIYEQYF.